This T cell receptor beta chain stems from a study of cytomegalovirus exposure and HLA in healthy donors. Study conclusions and caveats: A likely sequencing artifact accounted for one observed cluster of highly shared sequence variants. Associated with cytomegalovirus, according to the listing, were 150 to 200 TCR beta chains. Later analysis placed DRB1 highest and HLA-C lowest in TCR association rates, which differed by HLA locus. Reportedly, HLA-A and HLA-B alleles of most subjects were accurately predicted from TCR beta.

The primer mix had 60 Vbeta and 13 Jbeta primers. Data came from immunoSEQ multiplex PCR; TCRdb stores just in-frame clones and leaves some out. The profile shows 110,000 to 150,000 clones, approximately 80% of them singletons. As regards this clone: What it recognizes is unknown.

Germline assignment: CDR1 MNHEY and CDR2 SVGAGI. This CDR3 contains 14 residues. V dropped 5 bases and J dropped 3 bases, with 14 bases sitting between them. This sequence originates from a woman between 18 and 29 years old in good health and CMV-seropositive. The sequenced sample consisted of PBMCs. The gene calls are TRBV6-5 and TRBJ2-7; no clear D gene. CDR3 bases: TGTGCCAGCAGTAAGCGAGAGTGGAGCTACGAGCAGTACTTC. Residues: CASSKREWSYEQYF.